This is a list of T cell receptor beta chains from one sample in a study of cytotoxic CD8 clonotypes in ibrutinib-treated CLL. The assay was immunoSEQ multiplex PCR, and TCRdb's table has in-frame clones only and misses some. The sample includes fewer than 90,000 clones, roughly two thirds seen only once; the top ten take 5.7%. Sequencing was performed on PBMCs, taken after 12 months of ibrutinib treatment. These receptors were obtained from a human donor with chronic lymphocytic leukemia. CDR3s leave out the opening cysteine and the closing phenylalanine or tryptophan. Fields, in order: J gene, V gene, CDR3 protein.

>TRBJ1-2|TRBV28
ASSLSGLGYT
>TRBJ1-5|TRBV5-6
ASSSTVEAGQPQH
>TRBJ1-2|TRBV5-1
ASSSGGSYGYT
>TRBJ2-5|TRBV11-2
ASSLDHSWETQY
>TRBJ1-1|TRBV6-5
ASSLLVGDTEAF
>TRBJ2-5|TRBV11-1
ASSLLLGGLYQETQY
>TRBJ2-7|TRBV5-1
ASSLAGLYTYEQY
>TRBJ2-7|TRBV9
ASSPRVGTPRHEQY
>TRBJ2-3|TRBV18
ASSPLPGSTDTQY
>TRBJ2-3|TRBV9
ASSAPGTVTDTQY
>TRBJ2-7|TRBV18
ASAGGQEDYEQY
>TRBJ2-7|TRBV4-2
ASSPDRVSYEQY
>TRBJ1-1|TRBV6-5
ASTSSVGGEAF
>TRBJ1-2|TRBV7-2
ASSSDAGRFGYT
>TRBJ2-3|TRBV9
ASSVRITDTQY
>TRBJ1-2|TRBV7-2
ASSLGTVNGYT
>TRBJ1-1|TRBV27
ASSLRGWDTMNTEAF
>TRBJ1-6|TRBV6-5
ASTGQGFYSPLH
>TRBJ2-7|TRBV9
ASSPRTSGDYEQY
>TRBJ1-1|TRBV7-9
ASSRPGLISEAF
>TRBJ1-1|TRBV7-2
ASSAPGPLSF
>TRBJ2-7|TRBV9
ASSAGPHGGAYEQY
>TRBJ2-3|TRBV28
ASSSHLSTDTQY
>TRBJ2-7|TRBV27
ASSSIAGVPYEQY
>TRBJ2-3|TRBV18
ASSPRPGTSGGDTQY
>TRBJ1-6|TRBV9
ASSVQGYNSPLH
>TRBJ2-3|TRBV10-3
AISVTSGGTDTQY
>TRBJ1-2|TRBV7-9
ASSLNPARYGYT
>TRBJ2-4|TRBV7-2
ASSLVALDRPPLYIQY
>TRBJ1-6|TRBV6-1
ASSDAGSVFSPLH
>TRBJ2-5|TRBV10-2
ASSESPSGGAMFETQY
>TRBJ1-3|TRBV7-2
ASSSQSGNTIY
>TRBJ2-7|TRBV4-1
ASSQATVSYEQY
>TRBJ1-6|TRBV7-2
ASSLAQGMRNSPLH
>TRBJ1-2|TRBV28
ASSRTGRVGGYT
>TRBJ1-1|TRBV11-2
ASSLDGGNTEAF